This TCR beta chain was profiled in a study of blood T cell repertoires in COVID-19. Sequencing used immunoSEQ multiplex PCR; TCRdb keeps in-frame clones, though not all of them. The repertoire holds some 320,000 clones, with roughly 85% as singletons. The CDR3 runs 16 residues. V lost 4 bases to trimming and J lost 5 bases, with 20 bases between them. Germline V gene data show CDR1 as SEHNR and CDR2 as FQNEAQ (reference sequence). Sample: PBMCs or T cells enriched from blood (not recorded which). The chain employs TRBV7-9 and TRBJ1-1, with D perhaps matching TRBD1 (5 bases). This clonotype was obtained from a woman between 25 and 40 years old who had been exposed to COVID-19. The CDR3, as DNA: TGTGCCAGCAGCTCCCCCGGGCCCCGGAAGGGGACTGAAGCTTTCTTT. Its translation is CASSSPGPRKGTEAFF.